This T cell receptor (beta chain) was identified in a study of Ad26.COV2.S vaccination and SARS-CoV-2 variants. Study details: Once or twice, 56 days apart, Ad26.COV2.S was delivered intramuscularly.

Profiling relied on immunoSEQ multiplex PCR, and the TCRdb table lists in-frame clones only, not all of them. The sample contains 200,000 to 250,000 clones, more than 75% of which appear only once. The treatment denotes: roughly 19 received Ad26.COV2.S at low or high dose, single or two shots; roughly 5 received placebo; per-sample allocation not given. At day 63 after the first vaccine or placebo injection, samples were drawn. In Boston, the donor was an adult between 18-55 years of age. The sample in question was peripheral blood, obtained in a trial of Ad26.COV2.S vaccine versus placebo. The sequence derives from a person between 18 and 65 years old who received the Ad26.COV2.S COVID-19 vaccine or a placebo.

CDR3 amino acids: CASSTTGLTTGELFF. Here the CDR3 DNA reads TGTGCCAGCAGTACCACGGGGCTGACGACCGGGGAGCTGTTTTTT. V gene TRBV27 combines with J gene TRBJ2-2, with D tentatively TRBD1 or TRBD2 (5 bases each). CDR3 size: 15 residues. V was cut by 5 bases and J by 5 bases, with 15 bases left in between. Germline V gene sequence: CDR1 MNHEY, CDR2 SMNVEV (reference sequence).